This T cell receptor (beta chain) originates from a study of blood T cell repertoires in COVID-19. The overall study: The United States, Italy and Spain were the sources of the acute and convalescent COVID-19 samples. T cells, B-cell-depleted T cells, or PBMCs supplied cDNA or gDNA.

This CDR3 has 12 residues. Trimming took 8 bases from V and 3 from J, leaving 10 bases between them. Germline V gene data show CDR1 as SNHLY and CDR2 as FYNNEI. Original analysis: Amplifying reference gene primers gave estimates of nucleated cell counts. Data came from immunoSEQ multiplex PCR; TCRdb stores just in-frame clones and leaves some out. The V and J calls and clone size are taken from that table; D and trimming were inferred from the DNA. The sample holds about 71,000 clones, roughly 89% seen once. Sample: peripheral blood. The clonotype originates from a man aged 50 or older with active COVID-19. The rearrangement links TRBV2 to TRBJ1-2; no clear D gene. The CDR3 coding sequence is TGTGCCAGCCTCTCCCGGGACTATGGCTACACCTTC. It specifies CASLSRDYGYTF.